Following are 30 T cell receptor beta chains from one sample sequenced in a study of tumor-infiltrating lymphocytes in primary liver carcinoma. The researchers obtained blood RNA from unsorted whole blood and also extracted germline DNA. Starting material of roughly 0.45 ug total RNA yielded TCR beta cDNA via a constant-region primer. Three-round nested multiplex PCR performed with slightly modified ARM-PCR produced the TCR beta libraries. The two initial PCR rounds, roughly 11 cycles each, used TRBV1-TRBV30 forward and C-beta reverse primers. TCRdb fed the multiplex PCR reads into MiXCR, producing one record per CDR3 protein. Of about 200,000 distinct CDR3 sequences detected, 65% appear once; the ten largest clones hold around 7.1%. Sequenced material: peripheral blood. All receptors derive from a woman aged 55-70 years with primary liver carcinoma and hepatitis B virus infection.

The chain combines TRBV28 with TRBJ2-5; 15 positions match TRBD2. V trimming: 3 bases; J trimming: 4 bases; junction bases outside the gene matches: 6. The V gene's germline CDR1 is MDHEN and CDR2 SYDVKM. CDR3 length: 17 residues. CDR3 coding DNA: TGTGCCAGCAGTTTGGGGACTAGCGGGAGGATTGTAGAGACCCAGTACTTC. The encoded protein is CASSLGTSGRIVETQYF.

The CDR3 spells CAGGSGNEQFF. The CDR3 DNA sequence: TGTGCCGGCGGTAGCGGCAATGAGCAGTTCTTC. The chain couples TRBV6-5 to TRBJ2-1, with a weak D call TRBD2 (6 bases). CDR3 size: 11 residues. V shed 11 bases and J shed 6 bases, with 11 bases lying between them. Germline-derived CDR1 and CDR2 are MNHEY and SVGAGI.

For this clonotype: The conserved final phenylalanine or tryptophan is absent from the CDR3, which likely points to a read error. The chain recombines TRBV10-3 with TRBJ1-1, with D tentatively TRBD1 (6 bases). V was clipped by 3 bases and J by 1 base, with 15 bases between them. This CDR3 comprises 16 residues. The germline V gene encodes CDR1 ENHRY and CDR2 SYGVKD. CDR3 DNA sequence: TGTGCCATCAGTGACCTCCCTGGGGGGGCGAACACTGAAGCTTTCCTT. This codes for CAISDLPGGANTEAFL.

In the case of this clonotype: A much larger clone differs by one base, so this may be a read error. The CDR3 DNA is TGCGCCAGCAACCAAGGGGGACTAGAGGGTGAGCAGTTCTTC. Translating gives CASNQGGLEGEQFF. The chain couples TRBV4-1 to TRBJ2-1; TRBD2 agrees at 8 bases. The germline V gene has CDR1 MGHRA and CDR2 YSYEKL. This CDR3 has 14 amino acids.

To note about this clonotype: Possible read error: a much larger clone is one base away. This chain links TRBV6-5 with TRBJ2-7, with D unclear. There are 14 residues in the CDR3. The germline gives CDR1 MNHEY, CDR2 SVGAGI. V was clipped by 10 bases and J by 2 bases, with 18 bases between them. The CDR3 DNA reads TGTGCCAACTTTGGTCTACGGATACCCTACGAGCAGTACTTC. This sequence encodes CANFGLRIPYEQYF.

This clonotype was counted only a few times. V usage is TRBV30 and J usage is TRBJ2-1, with TRBD2 as a possible D gene (6 bases). V was pared by 4 bases and J by 3 bases, with 31 bases between. This CDR3 region has 20 residues. Germline assignment: CDR1 GTSNPN and CDR2 SVGIG (reference sequence). The CDR3: CAWTPSRGGKVLFGYNEQFF. In DNA form, the CDR3 reads TGTGCCTGGACCCCCTCCCGGGGCGGGAAAGTTTTGTTCGGCTACAATGAGCAGTTCTTC.

This clonotype has just one count. The chain employs TRBV12-3 or TRBV12-4 and TRBJ2-3; D assignment may be TRBD1 or TRBD2 (6 bases each). There are 16 residues in the CDR3. V lost 3 bases to trimming and J lost 1 base, with 14 bases between them. CDR3 bases: TGTGCCAGCAGTTTGGGACGCGGGACACGCACAGATACGCAGTATTTT. It is translated as CASSLGRGTRTDTQYF.

This clonotype showed up many times. The V call is TRBV12-3 or TRBV12-4, the J call TRBJ2-2; tentative D call: TRBD1 (6 bases). Trimming removed 2 bases at V and 1 base at J, with 8 bases between. The CDR3 loop spans 15 amino acids. The DNA of the CDR3 is TGTGCCAGCAGTTTACGAGGGGGGAACACCGGGGAGCTGTTTTTT. Residues: CASSLRGGNTGELFF.

The chain is built from TRBV28 and TRBJ2-7; 7 positions match TRBD1. The CDR3 runs to 16 residues. Per the germline V gene, CDR1 is MDHEN and CDR2 is SYDVKM. V gave up 2 bases and J gave up 5 bases; unmatched junction bases: 12. The CDR3 bases are TGTGCCAGCAGTTTAAGTCGGGACAGTGGGCTTGACGAGCAGTACTTC. Protein product: CASSLSRDSGLDEQYF.

With regard to this clonotype: Compared with germline, one end of the junction differs, possibly owing to a read error. The DNA of the CDR3 is TGTGCCAGCAGGTTAGGTAGCGGGAGCACCTCTTACATTCAATACTTC. Translated: CASRLGSGSTSYIQYF. The rearrangement links TRBV11-2 to TRBJ2-4, with 9 bases fitting TRBD2. The CDR3 is 16 amino acids. Looked up from germline, CDR1 is SGHAT and CDR2 is FQNNGV.

For this clonotype: Its ends do not fully match the called genes, so a read error is possible. This chain links TRBV29-1 with TRBJ1-2, with D unclear. The V gene's germline CDR1 is SQVTM and CDR2 ANQGSEA. The CDR3 totals 13 residues. The CDR3 DNA reads TGCAGCGTTGTGAAGGAGACCGCTCATGGCTATACCTTC. Its translation: CSVVKETAHGYTF.

The table lists this clonotype with a few counts. The chain joins TRBV7-9 to TRBJ2-2; D gene unclear. V was pared by 4 bases and J by 3 bases, with 9 bases between. CDR1 is SEHNR and CDR2 is FQNEAQ in the germline V gene (reference sequence). This CDR3 has 14 amino acids. CDR3 amino acids: CASSSSWDTGELFF. CDR3 in DNA: TGTGCCAGCAGCTCATCATGGGACACCGGGGAGCTGTTTTTT. Filled out from reference TRBV7-9 and TRBJ2-2, the complete variable domain reads DTGVSQNPRHKITKRGQNVTFRCDPISEHNRLYWYRQTLGQGPEFLTYFQNEAQLEKSRLLSDRFSAERPKGSFSTLEIQRTEQGDSAMYLCASSSSWDTGELFFGEGSRLTVL.

About this clonotype itself: With a much larger clone just one base away, this may be a read error. The DNA for the CDR3 is TGTGCCAGCAACAGGGGCCCCTATCAGCCCCAGCATTTT. Translating gives CASNRGPYQPQHF. V gene TRBV12-3 or TRBV12-4 combines with J gene TRBJ1-5; 7 nucleotides line up with TRBD1. After removal of 7 bases from V and 5 bases from J, the junction contained 5 bases not matched to a gene. CDR3 length: 13 residues.

In the case of this clonotype: A much larger clone sits a single nucleotide away, making a read error possible. CDR3 amino acids: CAISESEGGSYEQYF. Written as DNA, the CDR3 is TGTGCCATCAGTGAGTCGGAGGGAGGGAGCTACGAGCAGTACTTC. The chain is built from TRBV10-3 and TRBJ2-7, with 7 bases identical to TRBD2. CDR3 length: 15 residues. The germline V gene has CDR1 ENHRY and CDR2 SYGVKD. Losses at the gene ends were 0 bases for V and 3 bases for J; bases not matched to a gene: 5.

As to this clonotype: Since no conserved phenylalanine or tryptophan closes the CDR3, a read error is the likely cause. This chain uses TRBV5-6 with TRBJ2-1; TRBD1 aligns across 12 bases. CDR1 is SGHDT and CDR2 is YYEEEE in the germline V gene. The CDR3 length is 17 residues. Trimming cost V 4 bases and J 2 bases; bases outside gene matches: 7. In DNA, the CDR3 is TGTGCCAGCAGCCGGGACAGGGGGCCCGGGGCCTACAATGAGCAGTTCCTC. It specifies CASSRDRGPGAYNEQFL.

This chain links TRBV7-8 with TRBJ2-1; tentatively, D is TRBD2 (7 bases). V was cut by 4 bases and J by 2 bases, with 21 bases left in between. This CDR3 spans 18 amino acids. Germline V gives CDR1 SGHVS, CDR2 FQNEAQ. The DNA of the CDR3 is TGTGCCAGCAGCTCCGGGGCGCTAGGGGGGGGTACCTACAATGAGCAGTTCTTC. It is translated as CASSSGALGGGTYNEQFF.

This clonotype was observed a handful of times. Germline is not matched at one junction end, which may reflect a read error. This chain connects TRBV24-1 to TRBJ2-1; TRBD2 aligns across 8 bases. The CDR3 is 17 residues long. Germline loops: CDR1 KGHDR, CDR2 SFDVKD. CDR3 amino acids: CATSVGTRGTLYNVQFF. DNA for the CDR3: TGTGCCACCAGTGTAGGGACTAGAGGGACGCTTTACAATGTGCAGTTCTTC.

This clonotype was observed a handful of times. Possible read error: a much larger clone is one base away. The gene calls are TRBV6-5 and TRBJ1-2; maybe TRBD1 (6 bases). Germline CDR1 reads MNHEY; CDR2 reads SVGAGI. The CDR3 loop spans 15 amino acids. V was clipped by 6 bases and J by 3 bases, with 17 bases between them. CDR3 sequence: CASRIRRTVDYGYTF. CDR3 sequence (DNA): TGTGCCAGCAGAATTAGGAGGACAGTCGACTATGGCTACACCTTC.

The V call is TRBV5-6, the J call TRBJ2-4; D not resolved. Deletions cut 2 bases from V and 6 bases from J, with 12 bases between. CDR3 length equals 14 residues. Germline loops: CDR1 SGHDT, CDR2 YYEEEE. The CDR3 reads CASSFFFQRNIQYF. The CDR3 DNA reads as TGTGCCAGCAGCTTTTTTTTTCAGAGAAACATTCAGTACTTC.

Turning to this clonotype: A much larger clone lies a single base off, so this may be a read error. V and J are TRBV5-5 and TRBJ1-2; a possible D gene is TRBD1 (5 bases). The ends were cut back, 0 bases at V and 3 bases at J, with 12 bases in the middle. The CDR3 contains 15 residues. Germline V gives CDR1 SGHKS, CDR2 YYEKEE (reference sequence). CDR3 nucleotides: TGTGCCAGCAGCTTGGCCCCGGGGGTCCACTATGGCTACACCTTC. This encodes CASSLAPGVHYGYTF.

As regards this clonotype: A read error may produce the germline difference seen at one junction end. In DNA form, the CDR3 reads TGCACCAGCGAACTAGCGGGATTAGCAGAGACCCAGTACTTC. Protein sequence: CTSELAGLAETQYF. The chain combines TRBV10-2 with TRBJ2-5, with 10 nucleotides matching TRBD2. Looked up from germline, CDR1 is WSHSY and CDR2 is SAAADI. The CDR3 has 14 amino acids.

The V gene is TRBV11-3, the J gene TRBJ2-1, with 13 bases identical to TRBD2. The CDR3 length is 16 residues. Germline-derived CDR1 and CDR2 are SGHNT and YENEEA. Trimming took 5 bases from V and 9 from J; bases not matched to a gene: 10. The DNA of the CDR3 is TGTGCCAGCAGCCCCGGGACTAGCGGGACCTATATTGAGCAGTTCTTC. Amino acid sequence: CASSPGTSGTYIEQFF.

Of note for this clonotype: A read error may be the cause here, since a much bigger clone is one base away. V gene TRBV10-1 combines with J gene TRBJ1-1; 8 nucleotides match TRBD1. The trim removed 5 bases at V and 5 bases at J, leaving 13 bases unmatched. This CDR3 is 16 amino acids long. CDR1 is WNHNN, CDR2 SYGVQD, per germline (reference sequence). The CDR3 spells CASSSVPRQGKTEAFF. CDR3 sequence (DNA): TGCGCCAGCAGTTCCGTCCCGAGACAGGGGAAAACTGAAGCTTTCTTT.

CDR3 in amino acids: CACTLDGYEQYF. In DNA form, the CDR3 reads TGTGCCTGCACCTTGGACGGCTACGAGCAGTACTTC. This chain connects TRBV28 to TRBJ2-7; D is unresolved. The V and J ends lost 11 bases and 3 bases respectively, with 14 bases between them. This CDR3 is built from 12 residues. The germline gives CDR1 MDHEN, CDR2 SYDVKM. Supplemented by reference TRBV28 and TRBJ2-7, the full variable domain reads DVKVTQSSRYLVKRTGEKVFLECVQDMDHENMFWYRQDPGLGLRLIYFSYDVKMKEKGDIPEGYSVSREKKERFSLILESASTNQTSMYLCACTLDGYEQYFGPGTRLTVT.

In this sample, this clonotype turned up once. The CDR3: CASSLSGSGNTGELFF. The CDR3 DNA follows: TGTGCCAGCAGCTTATCGGGTAGCGGGAACACCGGGGAGCTGTTTTTT. This chain joins TRBV7-8 and TRBJ2-2, with a possible D match to TRBD2 (6 bases). The germline V and J ends were trimmed by 2 bases and 1 base, with 11 bases remaining between them. The germline gives CDR1 SGHVS, CDR2 FQNEAQ. CDR3 length: 16 residues.

In this sample, this clonotype turned up once. The junction and the germline gene differ at one end; a read error may be behind it. The CDR3 loop is CVSSCSGSRNTGELFF. CDR3 coding DNA: TGTGTCAGCAGCTGTAGCGGGAGTCGTAACACCGGGGAGCTGTTTTTT. J is TRBJ2-2 and V is TRBV11-2, with TRBD2 matching 9 bases. CDR3 size: 16 residues. The germline CDR1 and CDR2 sequences are SGHAT and FQNNGV.

This clonotype was seen repeatedly, ten times or more. This chain uses TRBV7-3 with TRBJ2-2; possible D gene TRBD1, 6 bases. The CDR3 contains 14 residues. The V end was cut by 4 bases, the J end by 2 bases, with 8 bases between. CDR1 and CDR2 (germline): SGHTA, FQGTGA. CDR3 DNA: TGTGCCAGCAGCTCGGGACAAAACACCGGGGAGCTGTTTTTT. Amino acids: CASSSGQNTGELFF.

CDR3 sequence reads: CASSLEVRTGVTGTQYF. CDR3 sequence (DNA): TGTGCCAGCAGCTTAGAGGTTCGGACAGGGGTCACAGGCACGCAGTATTTT. The chain recombines TRBV11-2 with TRBJ2-3; 9 nucleotides align to TRBD1. V shed 0 bases and J 9 bases; nucleotides not matched to a gene: 13. Germline V gene sequence: CDR1 SGHAT, CDR2 FQNNGV. This CDR3 is built from 17 residues. Full variable domain (remainder filled in from reference TRBV11-2 and TRBJ2-3): EAGVAQSPRYKIIEKRQSVAFWCNPISGHATLYWYQQILGQGPKLLIQFQNNGVVDDSQLPKDRFSAERLKGVDSTLKIQPAKLEDSAVYLCASSLEVRTGVTGTQYFGPGTRLTVL.

A word on this clonotype: A junction end diverges from the germline sequence, so it may reflect a read error. The rearrangement joins TRBV11-2 to TRBJ1-5; D remains unclear. Germline V CDR1 and CDR2: SGHAT, FQNNGV. The CDR3 extends over 13 amino acids. In DNA, the CDR3 is TGTACCAGTAGCTCTTCGGGGAATCAGCCCCAGCATTTT. Encoded protein: CTSSSSGNQPQHF.

Concerning this clonotype: Sequence at one end of the junction differs from germline and may be a read error. The rearrangement uses TRBV11-2 and TRBJ2-2; tentatively, D is TRBD2 (5 bases). The V gene's germline CDR1 is SGHAT and CDR2 FQNNGV. This CDR3 has 15 amino acids. Here the CDR3 reads CASRLTPGINGELSF. CDR3 DNA sequence: TGTGCCAGCAGGTTAACGCCCGGCATCAACGGGGAGCTGTCTTTT.